This T cell receptor (beta chain) originates from a study of cytomegalovirus exposure and HLA in healthy donors. Study-level findings and limits: Most subjects' HLA-A and HLA-B alleles were reportedly predicted from TCR beta sequences. An assumption of roughly uniform sequencing depth across donors underlay the presence/absence analyses.

The donors were healthy bone marrow donors. The PCR ran on 60 Vbeta and 13 Jbeta primers. The table came from immunoSEQ multiplex PCR; TCRdb's copy has only in-frame clones and leaves some out. The sample lists approximately 190,000 clones; 70% to 85% were seen once. As regards this clone: Its antigen is still unknown.

Deletions cut 5 bases from V and 6 bases from J, with 12 bases between. The CDR3 is 13 amino acids. The germline V gene has CDR1 SGHTA and CDR2 FQGTGA. The V call is TRBV7-3, the J call TRBJ2-3; D may be TRBD2 (6 bases). Sequencing used PBMCs. The TCR sequence derives from a boy between 2 and 15 years old in good health and CMV-seronegative. CDR3 in DNA: TGTGCCAGCAGCGTCCTACGGGGGGATACGCAGTATTTT. Translated, it gives CASSVLRGDTQYF.